The next 23 T cell receptor beta chains were all read from a single sample in a study of persistence of HIV-infected CD4 T cells (dated by TCRdb to 2018 to 2021). Per the publication, the treatment or condition label means: suppressive antiretroviral therapy. Cells were stimulated with anti-CD3/anti-CD28 magnetic beads as a nonspecific positive control representing the CD4+ T cell repertoire. Responding CD4+ T cells were sorted by upregulation of both CD40 ligand and CD69. These receptors have no known antigen. TCRbeta repertoires were sequenced from genomic DNA with the immunoSEQ hsTCRB assay version 4 in survey mode. TCRdb obtained this table from immuneACCESS and retained in-frame rearrangements with V and J assigned. These tables miss some clones; where compared with another copy, unresolved V genes account for less than half of the shortfall, and the remainder is unexplained. The sample table contains more than 35,000 clones; only one count was recorded for just over 90% of them. Less than 2% of the sample is taken by the ten largest.

Sequencing used CD4+ T cells sorted from PBMCs after 18-hour stimulation, obtained from a patient who received antiretroviral therapy. This specimen's cell subset or site label, per the study, means: CD40L+CD69+ CD4 T cells responding to anti-CD3/anti-CD28 beads, representing the overall repertoire. The source of these receptors is an adult man with HIV who was CMV-seropositive.

The chain carries TRBV20-1 and TRBJ2-7; no firm D call. The CDR3 covers 10 residues. Germline V gene lookup returns CDR1 DFQATT and CDR2 SNEGSKA (reference sequence). The V and J ends lost 6 bases and 5 bases respectively, with 8 bases between them. Written as DNA, the CDR3 is TGCAGTGCCAGGCTACACGAGCAGTACTTC. This encodes CSARLHEQYF.

This chain connects TRBV3-1 (or the pseudogene TRBV3-2) to TRBJ1-1; D may be TRBD1 (6 bases). Trimming stripped 1 base from V and 8 bases from J, with 8 bases between. Germline V gene sequence: CDR1 LGHDT, CDR2 YNNKEL (reference sequence). The CDR3 extends over 12 amino acids. The CDR3 coding sequence is TGTGCCAGCAGCCAAGGGGGGCGAGAAGCTTTCTTT. This encodes CASSQGGREAFF.

V is TRBV28 and J is TRBJ1-2; tentatively, D is TRBD1 (6 bases). V lost 7 bases to trimming and J lost 8 bases, with 20 bases between them. The length of the CDR3 is 14 residues. CDR1 and CDR2 (germline): MDHEN, SYDVKM. The CDR3 DNA sequence: TGTGCCAGCATCCGGGGGGCAGACGTTCGAGGCTACACCTTC. This sequence encodes CASIRGADVRGYTF.

Within the sample, this clone is medium-sized. The chain couples TRBV5-1 to TRBJ2-7; D might be TRBD1 or TRBD2, each matching 5 bases. Trimming shortened V by 5 bases and J by 1 base, and 16 bases separated the two germline ends. Germline V gene sequence: CDR1 SGHRS, CDR2 YFSETQ. The CDR3 covers 15 residues. In nucleotides, the CDR3 is TGCGCCAGCAGGGAGGAGCCAGGGCAATCCTACGAGCAGTACTTC. Protein product: CASREEPGQSYEQYF. The variable domain in full, completed from reference TRBV5-1 and TRBJ2-7, reads KAGVTQTPRYLIKTRGQQVTLSCSPISGHRSVSWYQQTPGQGLQFLFEYFSETQRNKGNFPGRFSGRQFSNSRSEMNVSTLELGDSALYLCASREEPGQSYEQYFGPGTRLTVT.

The rearrangement uses TRBV5-6 and TRBJ1-1, with 9 bases that match TRBD1. This CDR3 is built from 14 residues. After removal of 4 bases from V and 3 bases from J, the junction contained 4 bases not matched to a gene. CDR1 SGHDT and CDR2 YYEEEE come from the germline V gene. As DNA, the CDR3 is TGTGCCAGCAGCACTGGACAGGGGTACACTGAAGCTTTCTTT. Its translation is CASSTGQGYTEAFF.

J is TRBJ2-1 and V is TRBV6-5; D is possibly TRBD1 (6 bases). The V gene lost 6 bases and the J gene lost 5 bases, with 17 bases spanning the gap. This CDR3 is 15 amino acids long. Germline lookup yields CDR1 MNHEY and CDR2 SVGAGI. In DNA, the CDR3 is TGTGCCAGCAGAATCCGGGACAAACCAGACAATGAGCAGTTCTTC. Translated: CASRIRDKPDNEQFF.

The genes are TRBV2 and TRBJ2-2, with D tentatively TRBD2 (5 bases). V lost 5 bases and J 3 bases, leaving 13 bases between the germline ends. The CDR3 sequence is 15 residues long. Germline CDR1 reads SNHLY; CDR2 reads FYNNEI. Written as DNA, the CDR3 is TGTGCCAGCAGTCCAACTAGTCGGTACACCGGGGAGCTGTTTTTT. Amino acid sequence: CASSPTSRYTGELFF.

The rearrangement uses TRBV27 and TRBJ2-1; D unresolved. CDR3 length equals 12 residues. Trimming took off 3 bases at V and 7 bases at J, with 7 bases between the two ends. Looked up from germline, CDR1 is MNHEY and CDR2 is SMNVEV (reference sequence). The DNA of the CDR3 is TGTGCCAGCAGTTTCTCAACGAATGAGCAGTTCTTC. The encoded protein is CASSFSTNEQFF.

Only a few counts were recorded for this clone. The chain joins TRBV24-1 to TRBJ2-1; 9 nucleotides agree with TRBD1. Germline values: CDR1 KGHDR, CDR2 SFDVKD. The V segment lost 4 bases and the J segment 1 base; nucleotides outside the gene matches: 10. The CDR3 totals 18 residues. CDR3 sequence (DNA): TGTGCCACCAGTGACCCCAGCGCGGGACAGGGTTCCTACAATGAGCAGTTCTTC. Translated: CATSDPSAGQGSYNEQFF.

The chain links TRBV7-6 to TRBJ2-1, with 12 bases matching TRBD1. This CDR3 contains 14 residues. Germline CDR1 SGHVS, CDR2 FNYEAQ. Germline trimming cut 5 bases from V and 9 bases from J; bases unmatched to any gene: 5. The CDR3 nucleotides read TGTGCCAGCAGCCAGGGACAGGGGGCGCGTGAGCAGTTCTTC. Protein: CASSQGQGAREQFF.

This chain joins TRBV5-1 and TRBJ2-1; TRBD1 aligns across 12 bases. V lost 3 bases to trimming and J lost 10 bases; unmatched junction nucleotides: 8. This CDR3 has 15 amino acids. From germline, CDR1 is SGHRS and CDR2 YFSETQ. The DNA of the CDR3 is TGCGCCAGCAGCTACCAGGGACAGGGGGCGGGGGAGCAGTTCTTC. Translation: CASSYQGQGAGEQFF.

The rearrangement uses TRBV18 and TRBJ2-1; no clear D. V was shortened by 0 bases and J by 4 bases, with 7 bases between the two germline ends. The CDR3 has 14 residues. CDR1 and CDR2 from the germline V gene are KGHSH and LQKENI. CDR3 protein: CASSPPLGYNEQFF. Written as DNA, the CDR3 is TGTGCCAGCTCACCACCCCTCGGGTACAATGAGCAGTTCTTC.

V and J are TRBV6-2 or TRBV6-3 and TRBJ2-7; D not resolved. CDR3 length: 12 residues. Trimming removed 2 bases at V and 0 bases at J, with 2 bases between. Germline lookup yields CDR1 MNHEY and CDR2 SVGEGT. CDR3 sequence reads: CASSYSSYEQYF. The CDR3 coding sequence is TGTGCCAGCAGTTACAGCTCCTACGAGCAGTACTTC.

This clone was seen a single time. The genes are TRBV5-8 and TRBJ1-3; 11 bases are a match to TRBD1. Germline CDR1 reads SGHTS; CDR2 reads YDEGEE. V was clipped by 2 bases and J by 3 bases; unmatched bases: 7. The CDR3 runs 17 residues. In DNA, the CDR3 is TGTGCCAGCAGCTTCCGGGACAGGGGGATAGGTGGAAACACCATATATTTT. It encodes CASSFRDRGIGGNTIYF. Filled out from reference TRBV5-8 and TRBJ1-3, the complete variable domain reads EAGVTQSPTHLIKTRGQQATLRCSPISGHTSVYWYQQALGLGLQFLLWYDEGEERNRGNFPPRFSGRQFPNYSSELNVNALELEDSALYLCASSFRDRGIGGNTIYFGEGSWLTVV.

The chain uses TRBV5-4 and TRBJ1-2, with 7 bases lining up with TRBD1. V shed 4 bases, J shed 2 bases, and the junction held 11 bases outside the gene matches. The CDR3 is 16 amino acids. The germline V gene has CDR1 SGHNT and CDR2 YYREEE (reference sequence). CDR3 amino acids: CASSGRGQIKNYGYTF. The DNA of the CDR3 is TGTGCCAGCAGCGGGAGGGGACAGATAAAAAACTATGGCTACACCTTC.

This chain uses TRBV5-5 with TRBJ1-4; D is uncertain. This CDR3 has 14 residues. Germline CDR1 is SGHKS and CDR2 is YYEKEE (reference sequence). The V end lost 2 bases, the J end lost 8 bases, and 13 bases lay between the germline ends. The CDR3 protein is CASSFHWESEKLFF. The CDR3, as DNA: TGTGCCAGCAGCTTTCACTGGGAGAGCGAAAAACTGTTTTTT. The variable domain in full, with the rest retrieved from reference TRBV5-5 and TRBJ1-4, is DAGVTQSPTHLIKTRGQQVTLRCSPISGHKSVSWYQQVLGQGPQFIFQYYEKEERGRGNFPDRFSARQFPNYSSELNVNALLLGDSALYLCASSFHWESEKLFFGSGTQLSVL.

V gene TRBV27 combines with J gene TRBJ1-6; TRBD1 aligns across 7 bases. V was pared by 3 bases and J by 0 bases, with 2 bases of the junction left unmatched. Looked up from germline, CDR1 is MNHEY and CDR2 is SMNVEV (reference sequence). The CDR3 runs to 16 residues. The CDR3 bases are TGTGCCAGCAGTTTGGACAGGAGCTCCTATAATTCACCCCTCCACTTT. This encodes CASSLDRSSYNSPLHF.

This chain joins TRBV6-1 and TRBJ2-7; D ambiguous. Germline CDR1 is MNHNS and CDR2 is SASEGT. V shed 2 bases and J shed 0 bases, with 8 bases lying between them. The CDR3 runs 14 residues. CDR3 bases: TGTGCCAGCAGTGAACAAGTTCCCTCCTACGAGCAGTACTTC. This translates into CASSEQVPSYEQYF.

This sequence joins TRBV11-1 and TRBJ2-5; D may be TRBD2 (7 bases). This CDR3 has 16 residues. Trimming stripped 3 bases from V and 2 bases from J, with 16 bases between. CDR1 and CDR2 from the germline V gene are SGHAT and FQDESV (reference sequence). The CDR3 DNA reads as TGTGCCAGCAGCTTGGGGGGGCAGAGGCTTCAAGAGACCCAGTACTTC. Its translation is CASSLGGQRLQETQYF.

This chain joins TRBV6-5 and TRBJ2-3; either TRBD1 or TRBD2 may fit D (5 bases each). V was trimmed by 7 bases and J by 3 bases, leaving 17 bases between them. Germline CDR1 MNHEY, CDR2 SVGAGI. CDR3 length equals 15 residues. The CDR3 here is CASTESGTLTDTQYF. In DNA form, the CDR3 reads TGTGCCAGCACCGAAAGTGGGACCTTAACAGATACGCAGTATTTT.

Only one count was recorded for this clone. The chain carries TRBV28 and TRBJ1-5; 7 nucleotides line up with TRBD1. V shed 3 bases, J shed 0 bases, and the junction held 2 bases outside the gene matches. CDR3 length equals 15 residues. CDR1 MDHEN and CDR2 SYDVKM come from the germline V gene. The CDR3: CASSFQGDSNQPQHF. The CDR3 nucleotides read TGTGCCAGCAGTTTTCAGGGGGATAGCAATCAGCCCCAGCATTTT. Variable domain in full (rest from reference TRBV28 and TRBJ1-5): DVKVTQSSRYLVKRTGEKVFLECVQDMDHENMFWYRQDPGLGLRLIYFSYDVKMKEKGDIPEGYSVSREKKERFSLILESASTNQTSMYLCASSFQGDSNQPQHFGDGTRLSIL.

This clone was observed a single time. The rearrangement joins TRBV2 to TRBJ1-1, with D perhaps TRBD1 (6 bases). The CDR3 contains 15 residues. The germline V gene encodes CDR1 SNHLY and CDR2 FYNNEI. V was shortened by 3 bases and J by 2 bases, with 13 bases between the two germline ends. CDR3 region: CASSDVGAENTEAFF. CDR3 nucleotides: TGTGCCAGCAGTGATGTGGGGGCAGAAAACACTGAAGCTTTCTTT. Looking up the rest from reference TRBV2 and TRBJ1-1 gives the full variable domain: EPEVTQTPSHQVTQMGQEVILRCVPISNHLYFYWYRQILGQKVEFLVSFYNNEISEKSEIFDDQFSVERPDGSNFTLKIRSTKLEDSAMYFCASSDVGAENTEAFFGQGTRLTVV.

The gene calls are TRBV19 and TRBJ2-2, with a weak D call TRBD1 (5 bases). Trimming shortened V by 5 bases and J by 4 bases, and 14 bases separated the two germline ends. This CDR3 contains 15 residues. The V gene's germline CDR1 is LNHDA and CDR2 SQIVND (reference sequence). The CDR3 coding sequence is TGTGCCAGTAGTCGTGCAGGGTTAGGCACCGGGGAGCTGTTTTTT. Translating gives CASSRAGLGTGELFF.